This T cell receptor beta chain comes out of a study of OX40 agonist ivuxolimab in advanced cancers. Looking at the study overall: At 0.01 to 10 mg/kg, ivuxolimab was administered intravenously to patients every 2 weeks. Study observations and caveats: Average numbers of expanded clones were greater in CD8+ T cells than in CD4+. Among patients with partial responses at 0.1-3.0 mg/kg, clonal expansion was among the lowest.

Concerning this clone: Its antigen remains unknown.

Profiling relied on immunoSEQ multiplex PCR, and the TCRdb table lists in-frame clones only, not all of them. The sample holds fewer than 45,000 clones, more than 80% seen once. The CDR3 is 16 residues long. Trimming shortened V by 0 bases and J by 0 bases, and 8 bases separated the two germline ends. CDR1 is MNHEY and CDR2 is SVGAGI in the germline V gene. The sample here was CD4+ or CD8+ T cells sorted from blood, taken in a trial of the OX40 agonist ivuxolimab. The sequence derives from an adult with an advanced solid tumor such as melanoma, head and neck, liver or kidney cancer. The chain links TRBV6-5 to TRBJ2-2, with D possibly being TRBD1 (6 bases). CDR3 in amino acids: CASSYSGTTNTGELFF. Here the CDR3 DNA reads TGTGCCAGCAGTTACTCAGGGACAACGAACACCGGGGAGCTGTTTTTT.